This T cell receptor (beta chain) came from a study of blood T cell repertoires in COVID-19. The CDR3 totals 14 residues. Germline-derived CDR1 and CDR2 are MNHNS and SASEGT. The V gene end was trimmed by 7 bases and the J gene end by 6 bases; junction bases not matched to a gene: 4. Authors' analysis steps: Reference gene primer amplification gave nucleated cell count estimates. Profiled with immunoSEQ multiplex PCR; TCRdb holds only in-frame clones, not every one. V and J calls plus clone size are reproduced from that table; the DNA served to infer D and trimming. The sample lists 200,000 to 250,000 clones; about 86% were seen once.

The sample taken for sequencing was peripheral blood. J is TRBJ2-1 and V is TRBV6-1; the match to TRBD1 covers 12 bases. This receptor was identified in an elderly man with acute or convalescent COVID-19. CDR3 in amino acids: CASIGTGGRNEQFF. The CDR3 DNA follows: TGTGCCAGCATTGGGACAGGGGGCCGCAATGAGCAGTTCTTC.